The 17 T cell receptor beta chains below were found in one sample sequenced in a study of T cell therapy after organ transplantation. Their recognized antigens are unknown. Only in-frame clones appear in the TCRdb table, and some are missing; sequencing was by immunoSEQ multiplex PCR. The table includes tens of thousands of clones, about 95% detected once. Sequencing was performed on CD8+ T cells from blood, taken before autologous CMV-specific T cell therapy. All receptors derive from a human patient who had received a solid organ transplant and had CMV disease.

The genes are TRBV29-1 and TRBJ2-2, with TRBD2 identical over 13 bases. Looked up from germline, CDR1 is SQVTM and CDR2 is ANQGSEA. Germline trimming cut 4 bases from V and 4 bases from J; bases unmatched to any gene: 6. CDR3 length: 16 residues. CDR3 in amino acids: CSVGTSGGWVTGELFF. As DNA, the CDR3 is TGCAGCGTTGGGACTAGCGGGGGATGGGTCACCGGGGAGCTGTTTTTT.

V gene TRBV13 combines with J gene TRBJ1-1; perhaps TRBD1 as D (5 bases). From germline, CDR1 is PRHDT and CDR2 FYEKMQ (reference sequence). The CDR3 consists of 13 residues. Trimming pared 2 bases from V and 6 bases from J, leaving 10 bases between. CDR3 nucleotides: TGTGCCAGCAGCTTACTACAGGCCCCTGAAGCTTTCTTT. It encodes CASSLLQAPEAFF.

The chain joins TRBV30 to TRBJ2-2; possibly TRBD2 for D (6 bases). The germline V gene encodes CDR1 GTSNPN and CDR2 SVGIG (reference sequence). The CDR3 is 15 amino acids. Trimming cost V 0 bases and J 3 bases, with 11 bases left between them. CDR3 sequence: CAWSVRERDTGELFF. CDR3 bases: TGTGCCTGGAGTGTACGGGAGCGTGACACCGGGGAGCTGTTTTTT.

This chain links TRBV18 with TRBJ1-1; 10 bases agree with TRBD1. The ends lost 5 bases at V and 3 bases at J; junction bases unmatched: 18. The germline V gene encodes CDR1 KGHSH and CDR2 LQKENI. The CDR3 totals 19 residues. The CDR3 is CASSTKPRQGAEGYTEAFF. The CDR3 DNA sequence: TGTGCCAGCTCAACTAAACCGAGACAGGGGGCCGAGGGTTACACTGAAGCTTTCTTT.

This clone was counted a few times. The chain recombines TRBV6-6 with TRBJ2-3, with D unresolved. The V end was cut by 5 bases, the J end by 0 bases, with 9 bases between. CDR1 is MNHNY, CDR2 SVGAGI, per germline (reference sequence). The CDR3 has 14 amino acids. In DNA, the CDR3 is TGTGCCAGCAGTCCGGCCGGTAGCACAGATACGCAGTATTTT. This encodes CASSPAGSTDTQYF.

This rearrangement joins TRBV10-3 to TRBJ2-1; 13 nucleotides align to TRBD2. CDR3 size: 18 residues. CDR1 is ENHRY, CDR2 SYGVKD, per germline. The junction had 9 bases not matched to a gene; V was cut back by 7 bases and J by 0 bases. As DNA, the CDR3 is TGTGCCATCACTCAGGGACTAGCGGGATTGAGCTCCTACAATGAGCAGTTCTTC. This codes for CAITQGLAGLSSYNEQFF.

Turning to this clone: The sample carries other DNA sequences with the same CDR3. This sequence joins TRBV5-1 and TRBJ2-1; D remains ambiguous. The germline gives CDR1 SGHRS, CDR2 YFSETQ. Deletions cut 2 bases from V and 7 bases from J, with 4 bases between. The CDR3 runs 11 residues. CDR3 DNA: TGCGCCAGCAGCTTACTGAATGAGCAGTTCTTC. Translation: CASSLLNEQFF.

The genes are TRBV7-9 and TRBJ2-7; tentative D call: TRBD1 (6 bases). This CDR3 is 15 amino acids long. V dropped 6 bases and J dropped 3 bases, with 18 bases sitting between them. The germline CDR1 and CDR2 sequences are SEHNR and FQNEAQ (reference sequence). The CDR3 loop is CASRPTGSGLYEQYF. The CDR3 nucleotides are TGTGCCAGCAGGCCTACAGGGAGTGGGCTCTACGAGCAGTACTTC.

Concerning this clone: The same CDR3 is also encoded by other DNA sequences in this sample. This sequence joins TRBV19 and TRBJ2-7, with 7 bases identical to TRBD1. J gave up 2 bases and V 3 bases, and 4 bases lay outside the gene matches. CDR1 and CDR2 (germline): LNHDA, SQIVND (reference sequence). This CDR3 has 14 amino acids. The DNA of the CDR3 is TGTGCCAGTAGTATGGGGCAGGGGGCCTACGAGCAGTACTTC. This gives the protein CASSMGQGAYEQYF.

The chain has TRBV27 and TRBJ2-7; D assignment may be TRBD1 or TRBD2 (5 bases each). Germline V gene lookup returns CDR1 MNHEY and CDR2 SMNVEV (reference sequence). This CDR3 region has 15 residues. The V end lost 0 bases, the J end lost 6 bases, and 15 bases lay between the germline ends. Written as DNA, the CDR3 is TGTGCCAGCAGTTTATCGCTGGGGGTCGGCGTCGAGCAGTACTTC. This gives the protein CASSLSLGVGVEQYF.

CDR3 bases: TGCGCCAGCAGCCAAGAGAAGCCAACAGGGGTCGGGTCTCCTGAAGCTTTCTTT. This sequence encodes CASSQEKPTGVGSPEAFF. J is TRBJ1-1 and V is TRBV4-3; TRBD1 matches at 7 bases. Germline assignment: CDR1 LGHNA and CDR2 YSLEER. The CDR3 extends over 18 amino acids. The trim removed 0 bases at V and 6 bases at J, leaving 16 bases unmatched.

This clone was recorded once. Other DNA sequences of this sample code for an identical CDR3. V and J are TRBV2 and TRBJ2-3; no firm D call. This CDR3 comprises 15 residues. The germline gives CDR1 SNHLY, CDR2 FYNNEI. The V end lost 6 bases, the J end lost 0 bases, and 13 bases lay between the germline ends. CDR3 sequence reads: CASRSYGRSTDTQYF. CDR3 nucleotides: TGTGCCAGCAGGTCTTACGGAAGAAGCACAGATACGCAGTATTTT.

J is TRBJ2-2 and V is TRBV6-6, with D hard to call. Per the germline V gene, CDR1 is MNHNY and CDR2 is SVGAGI (reference sequence). Deletions cut 8 bases from V and 2 bases from J, with 9 bases between. The CDR3 extends over 13 amino acids. In DNA form, the CDR3 reads TGTGCCAGCGGGCCAGCCAACACCGGGGAGCTGTTTTTT. Translation gives CASGPANTGELFF.

This clone showed up just a few times. V usage is TRBV18 and J usage is TRBJ1-1; D not resolved. Deletions cut 2 bases from V and 0 bases from J, with 13 bases between. Germline V lookup: CDR1 KGHSH, CDR2 LQKENI. There are 16 residues in the CDR3. CDR3 amino acids: CASSPDGLSMNTEAFF. DNA for the CDR3: TGTGCCAGCTCACCAGATGGGCTCAGCATGAACACTGAAGCTTTCTTT.

This clone has only one observation. The chain has TRBV20-1 and TRBJ2-7, with D maybe TRBD1 (5 bases). Germline CDR1 reads DFQATT; CDR2 reads SNEGSKA (reference sequence). The germline V and J ends were trimmed by 6 bases and 2 bases, with 8 bases remaining between them. CDR3 length equals 11 residues. This CDR3 reads CSAQGPYEQYF. The CDR3 DNA reads as TGCAGTGCCCAGGGCCCCTACGAGCAGTACTTC.

The rearrangement joins TRBV25-1 to TRBJ1-2; D not resolved. The CDR3 runs to 12 residues. V lost 2 bases, J lost 4 bases, and 5 bases lay in between. CDR1 is MGHDK, CDR2 SYGVNS, per germline. In DNA, the CDR3 is TGTGCCAGCAGTGAAGGGTTCTATGGCTACACCTTC. Its protein product is CASSEGFYGYTF.

This clone was seen once. This chain joins TRBV5-6 and TRBJ2-7; unclear D gene. The length of the CDR3 is 13 residues. In germline, CDR1 is SGHDT, CDR2 YYEEEE. V shed 2 bases and J shed 6 bases, with 12 bases lying between them. CDR3 nucleotide sequence: TGTGCCAGCAGCTTTCTTTATAGTTCCGAGCAGTACTTC. It translates to CASSFLYSSEQYF.